This T cell receptor beta chain was identified in a study of Tregs in tolerant kidney transplant recipients. Across the whole study: Related graft donors supplied nonmyeloablative bone marrow transplants, and mixed chimerism was transient.

The repertoire was sequenced with immunoSEQ multiplex PCR; TCRdb's copy has only in-frame clones and lacks some. The repertoire includes about 77,000 clones, 98% of them detected once, and 0.56% sits in the top ten. Remarks on this clone: The antigen is unknown.

This CDR3 has 15 residues. The V gene's germline CDR1 is MGHRA and CDR2 YSYEKL. Trimming took off 1 base at V and 5 bases at J, with 15 bases between the two ends. Findings of the study overall: In tolerant patients, donor-specific Tregs outgrew total Tregs, suggesting antigen-driven expansion. Some patients' samples used different primers over time, so nucleotide sequences weren't comparable.

Unstimulated regulatory T cells (CD4+CD25+CD127-), CD4+CD25- non-regulatory cells, CD4 and CD8 cells were FACS-sorted from thawed PBMCs. Specimen: CD4+ T cells from blood, collected before the transplant. This receptor was taken from a human donor who received a combined kidney and bone marrow transplant. The chain recombines TRBV4-1 with TRBJ2-7, with D perhaps TRBD1 (5 bases). The DNA of the CDR3 is TGCGCCAGCAGCCAAGTATGGCAGGGTGGAGACGAGCAGTACTTC. Its translation: CASSQVWQGGDEQYF.